A selection of T cell receptor beta chains follows, all from one sample in a study of neoadjuvant nivolumab and ipilimumab in lung cancer. The repertoire was sequenced with immunoSEQ multiplex PCR; TCRdb's copy has only in-frame clones and lacks some. The repertoire includes fewer than 10,000 clones, about 76% of them detected once, and less than 8.5% sits in the top ten. Sample: adjacent normal lung tissue, taken after neoadjuvant nivolumab, alone or with ipilimumab, at or shortly before surgery. The receptors here all came from an adult with non-small cell lung cancer. Both conserved end residues are part of each CDR3. The D gene is left open where the match is weak. Clone size is stated in some rows and not others, as once, few, many or a class when expanded.

>TRBJ1-1|-|-|TRBV14
TGTGCCAGCAGCCAAGGTCTGGCGAAAGAAGCTTTCTTT
CASSQGLAKEAFF
>TRBJ2-1|-|-|TRBV27
TGTGCCAGCAGTTTCCTCATCGGCCTACAAAACGGTGAGCAGTTCTTC
CASSFLIGLQNGEQFF
>TRBJ2-1|-|few|TRBV9
TGTGCCAGCAGCGCCCGGGACACCGACTTAGGAGATGAGCAGTTCTTC
CASSARDTDLGDEQFF
>TRBJ2-7|-|-|TRBV11-2
TGTGCCAGCAGCTTAGGTCTAGCAACCTACGAGCAGTACTTC
CASSLGLATYEQYF
>TRBJ2-7|-|-|TRBV18
TGTGCCAGCTCAGATGCCTACGAGCAGTACTTC
CASSDAYEQYF
>TRBJ2-1|-|-|TRBV18
TGTGCCAGCTCACCCCCCCCGGCATATTCCTACAATGAGCAGTTCTTC
CASSPPPAYSYNEQFF
>TRBJ1-2|-|-|TRBV10-2
TGCGCCAGCAGTGAAAGGAAGGCAGGGGCCTTTAACTATGGCTACACCTTC
CASSERKAGAFNYGYTF
>TRBJ2-7|-|-|TRBV6-5
TGTGCCAGCAGTTACTGGGGGGGCCCCTCCTACGAGCAGTACTTC
CASSYWGGPSYEQYF
>TRBJ2-7|-|-|TRBV11-2
TGTGCCAGCAGCTTAGATGGCAACGAGCAGTACTTC
CASSLDGNEQYF
>TRBJ1-5|-|-|TRBV6-6
TGTGCCAGCAGTCAAGGGGGGATTAATCAGCCCCAGCATTTT
CASSQGGINQPQHF
>TRBJ1-5|TRBD1|-|TRBV11-2
TGTGCCAGCAGCCCAGGGACAGGCTTTCAGCCCCAGCATTTT
CASSPGTGFQPQHF
>TRBJ2-3|TRBD2|few|TRBV30
TGTGCCTGGAGGCCGGGACTAGCAAAAGATACGCAGTATTTT
CAWRPGLAKDTQYF
>TRBJ2-3|-|few|TRBV13
TGTGCCAGCAGCTTAGGGGACCCAGTGGGAACAGATACGCAGTATTTT
CASSLGDPVGTDTQYF
>TRBJ2-1|-|-|TRBV7-2
TGTGCCAGCAGCCCCGGTCCCCGCGCTTCCAATGAGCAGTTCTTC
CASSPGPRASNEQFF
>TRBJ2-7|TRBD2|-|TRBV7-2
TGTGCCAGCAGCTTGCTTACCGGGACTAGGGGTTACGAGCAGTACTTC
CASSLLTGTRGYEQYF
>TRBJ1-6|TRBD1|-|TRBV18
TGTGCCAGCGCAGGGGGGGTCGCTTCACCCCTCCACTTT
CASAGGVASPLHF
>TRBJ1-4|-|-|TRBV11-2
TGTGCCAGCGCGACCTCAAAATCAACTAATGAAAAACTGTTTTTT
CASATSKSTNEKLFF
>TRBJ1-4|TRBD1|-|TRBV2
TGTGCCAGCTGGCAGGGGGCTGAAAAACTGTTTTTT
CASWQGAEKLFF
>TRBJ2-1|-|-|TRBV18
TGTGCCAGCTCACCCCGACCCGTGGGCAGTGCAGGCTCCTACAATGAGCAGTTCTTC
CASSPRPVGSAGSYNEQFF
>TRBJ2-1|-|-|TRBV4-3
TGCGCCAGCAGCCAAGGGGGCGGGGGCCTCAATGAGCAGTTCTTC
CASSQGGGGLNEQFF
>TRBJ2-1|TRBD1|once|TRBV5-1
TGCGCCAGCAGCTTGGGGACAGGGCCCTACAATGAGCAGTTCTTC
CASSLGTGPYNEQFF
>TRBJ2-5|-|-|TRBV5-1
TGCGCCAGCAGCGCAAGACTCTCACCCCAACAGACCCAGTACTTC
CASSARLSPQQTQYF
>TRBJ2-7|-|-|TRBV12-1
TGTGCCAGCAGCTTCTTAGGCGGATACGCCTACGAGCAGTACTTC
CASSFLGGYAYEQYF
>TRBJ2-3|TRBD1|few|TRBV19
TGTGCCAGCTCGGACAGGAGCCTCACAGATACGCAGTATTTT
CASSDRSLTDTQYF
>TRBJ1-5|-|-|TRBV5-5
TGTGCCAGCAGCTTGGACGGAAGCAATCAGCCCCAGCATTTT
CASSLDGSNQPQHF
>TRBJ2-3|TRBD2|once|TRBV4-1
TGCGCCAGCAGCCAAAGACTAGCGGTGGGCACAGATACGCAGTATTTT
CASSQRLAVGTDTQYF
>TRBJ1-2|-|-|TRBV4-2
TGTGCCAGCAGCCCCCTAAACGCGGGTCGCTACACCTTC
CASSPLNAGRYTF
>TRBJ2-6|-|-|TRBV5-1
TGCGCCAGCAGCTTGGTGGGGGGCTCTGGGGCCAACGTCCTGACTTTC
CASSLVGGSGANVLTF
>TRBJ1-2|TRBD1|-|TRBV6-1
TGTGCCAGCAGGACCGGGACAGGGGGCTTTGGCTACACCTTC
CASRTGTGGFGYTF
>TRBJ2-1|-|-|TRBV19
TGTGCCAGTAGTATAGCCTCGACAGGATACAATGAGCAGTTCTTC
CASSIASTGYNEQFF
>TRBJ2-5|-|-|TRBV4-1
TGCGCCAGCAGCCAAGGGGGCCAAGAGACCCAGTACTTC
CASSQGGQETQYF
>TRBJ2-3|-|-|TRBV5-1
TGCGCCAGCAGCTTGGCTGGGTCAGATACGCAGTATTTT
CASSLAGSDTQYF
>TRBJ1-1|-|-|TRBV7-2
TGTGCCAGCAGCCCCGGACAGCGCCCCACTGAAGCTTTCTTT
CASSPGQRPTEAFF
>TRBJ2-1|-|-|TRBV5-1
TGCGCCAGCAGCTTGGCCCTACGGGTCCACAATGAGCAGTTCTTC
CASSLALRVHNEQFF
>TRBJ1-3|-|-|TRBV18
TGTGCCAGCTCTCAAGGGGGTTTAAGGAACACCATATATTTT
CASSQGGLRNTIYF
>TRBJ2-7|TRBD1|-|TRBV16
TGTGCCAGCAGCCAGCCGGACAGGGCCGACGAGCAGTACTTC
CASSQPDRADEQYF